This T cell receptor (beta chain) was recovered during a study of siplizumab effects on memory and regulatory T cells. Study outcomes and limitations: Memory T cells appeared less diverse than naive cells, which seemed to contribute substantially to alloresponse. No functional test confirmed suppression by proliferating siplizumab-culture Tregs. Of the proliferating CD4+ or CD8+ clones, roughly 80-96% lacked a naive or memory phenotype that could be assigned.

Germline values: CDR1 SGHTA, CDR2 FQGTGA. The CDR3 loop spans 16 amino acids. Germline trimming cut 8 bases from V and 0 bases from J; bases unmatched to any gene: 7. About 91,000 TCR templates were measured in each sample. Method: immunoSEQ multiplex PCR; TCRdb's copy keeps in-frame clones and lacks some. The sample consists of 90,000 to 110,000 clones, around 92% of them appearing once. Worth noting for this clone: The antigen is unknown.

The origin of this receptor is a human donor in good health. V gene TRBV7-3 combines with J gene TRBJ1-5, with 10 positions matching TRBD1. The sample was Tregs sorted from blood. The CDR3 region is CASLTGGAGSNQPQHF. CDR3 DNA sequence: TGTGCCAGCTTGACAGGGGGCGCGGGTAGCAATCAGCCCCAGCATTTT.